The rows below give T cell receptor beta chains drawn from one sample of a study of blood T cell repertoires in COVID-19. Sequencing used immunoSEQ multiplex PCR; TCRdb keeps in-frame clones, though not all of them. This sample has fewer than 150,000 clones, with 71% found just once. Sequencing was done on a sample of peripheral blood. Receptor source: a human donor with acute or convalescent COVID-19. The donor label of this sample is uncertain. Each CDR3 is given with its conserved first and last residue. Fields, in order: CDR3 length, J gene, V gene, clone size, D gene, CDR3 protein, CDR3 DNA. The D gene is left open where the match is weak. Clone size is stated in some rows and not others, as once, few, many or a class when expanded.

18	TRBJ1-2	TRBV30	few	TRBD1	CAWSVPFKQGAGSYGYTF	TGTGCCTGGAGTGTACCCTTTAAACAGGGGGCCGGAAGCTATGGCTACACCTTC
11	TRBJ1-1	TRBV10-3	once	NA	CAIAERTEAFF	TGTGCCATCGCGGAGAGGACTGAAGCTTTCTTT
12	TRBJ1-5	TRBV12-3/TRBV12-4	NA	TRBD1	CASSGTDQPQHF	TGTGCCAGCAGTGGGACAGATCAGCCCCAGCATTTT
15	TRBJ2-5	TRBV7-9	NA	NA	CASSLTSGTQETQYF	TGTGCCAGCAGCCTAACATCCGGGACACAAGAGACCCAGTACTTC
14	TRBJ1-1	TRBV4-1	once	NA	CASSQPQRNTEAFF	TGCGCCAGCAGCCAACCACAAAGGAACACTGAAGCTTTCTTT
13	TRBJ2-2	TRBV5-1	NA	NA	CASGGHSTGELFF	TGCGCCAGCGGGGGACACTCCACCGGGGAGCTGTTTTTT
16	TRBJ1-5	TRBV6-5	NA	NA	CASSSRTTWGNQPQHF	TGTGCCAGCAGTTCCCGGACAACCTGGGGCAATCAGCCCCAGCATTTT
16	TRBJ2-5	TRBV6-5	NA	TRBD2	CASSYPPGLAEETQYF	TGTGCCAGCAGTTACCCTCCGGGACTAGCGGAAGAGACCCAGTACTTC
16	TRBJ1-6	TRBV9	NA	NA	CASSVSQGLLGSPLHF	TGTGCCAGCAGCGTTTCCCAGGGCCTACTGGGGTCACCCCTCCACTTT
14	TRBJ1-4	TRBV7-2	NA	TRBD1	CASSITGGNEKLFF	TGTGCCAGCAGCATTACAGGGGGGAATGAAAAACTGTTTTTT
19	TRBJ2-2	TRBV4-1	NA	TRBD2	CASSQPGLAGGPGTGELFF	TGCGCCAGCAGCCAACCGGGACTAGCGGGGGGCCCCGGCACCGGGGAGCTGTTTTTT
13	TRBJ1-4	TRBV3-1/TRBV3-2	NA	NA	CASSPGYREKLFF	TGTGCCAGCAGCCCAGGGTACCGTGAAAAACTGTTTTTT
18	TRBJ2-3	TRBV5-1	NA	NA	CASSLGRVAATYGDTQYF	TGCGCCAGCAGCTTGGGTCGGGTAGCGGCGACTTATGGAGATACGCAGTATTTT
15	TRBJ1-6	TRBV4-1	few	TRBD1	CASSQGQGEVSPLHF	TGCGCCAGCAGCCAAGGACAGGGTGAGGTTTCACCCCTCCACTTT
13	TRBJ1-2	TRBV28	NA	NA	CASPPRANYGYTF	TGTGCCAGCCCCCCTAGAGCTAACTATGGCTACACCTTC
14	TRBJ1-2	TRBV27	NA	NA	CASRDGMMGGGYTF	TGTGCCAGCAGGGACGGTATGATGGGGGGTGGCTACACCTTC
17	TRBJ1-4	TRBV4-1	NA	TRBD1	CASSQPVRGRRDEKLFF	TGCGCCAGCAGCCAACCCGTCAGGGGGCGGAGAGATGAAAAACTGTTTTTT
13	TRBJ2-7	TRBV6-5	few	NA	CATLDRPSYEQYF	TGTGCCACCCTAGACAGGCCGTCCTACGAGCAGTACTTC
12	TRBJ2-3	TRBV18	few	NA	CASSTNRDTQYF	TGTGCCAGCTCCACGAATAGAGATACGCAGTATTTT
15	TRBJ2-3	TRBV7-9	NA	TRBD2	CASSRFAGGDYTQYF	TGTGCCAGCAGCCGATTCGCGGGGGGCGATTATACGCAGTATTTT
15	TRBJ2-3	TRBV6-2/TRBV6-3	NA	TRBD2	CASSPQRGVGDTQYF	TGTGCCAGCAGTCCCCAGCGGGGGGTCGGAGATACGCAGTATTTT
15	TRBJ1-1	TRBV18	NA	NA	CASSPSGTLNTEAFF	TGTGCCAGCTCACCCAGCGGGACTCTGAACACTGAAGCTTTCTTT
15	TRBJ2-3	TRBV6-4	NA	TRBD2	CASSLLAGGTDTQYF	TGTGCCAGCAGTCTACTAGCGGGGGGGACAGATACGCAGTATTTT
16	TRBJ1-6	TRBV6-5	NA	TRBD1	CASSYNGQGNNSPLHF	TGTGCCAGCAGTTATAATGGACAGGGGAATAATTCACCCCTCCACTTT
14	TRBJ1-4	TRBV6-5	NA	NA	CATLKDGRGEKLFF	TGTGCCACCCTCAAGGACGGTCGAGGGGAAAAACTGTTTTTT
16	TRBJ1-3	TRBV2	few	TRBD1	CASRFTGDVSGNTIYF	TGTGCCAGCAGATTTACAGGGGACGTCTCTGGAAACACCATATATTTT
16	TRBJ2-6	TRBV5-1	NA	NA	CASSLALSSGANVLTF	TGCGCCAGCAGCTTGGCCCTGAGCTCTGGGGCCAACGTCCTGACTTTC
16	TRBJ2-1	TRBV4-1	NA	TRBD2	CASSQGRTSGGNEQFF	TGCGCCAGCAGCCAAGGCCGGACTAGCGGGGGCAATGAGCAGTTCTTC
15	TRBJ2-7	TRBV18	NA	TRBD1	CASSTTTGAGSEQYF	TGTGCCAGCTCGACGACGACAGGGGCCGGCTCTGAGCAGTACTTC
15	TRBJ2-2	TRBV7-9	NA	TRBD1	CASSTGTGRAGELFF	TGTGCCAGCAGCACAGGGACAGGGAGGGCCGGGGAGCTGTTTTTT
14	TRBJ2-5	TRBV5-1	NA	NA	CASSFNGGEETQYF	TGCGCCAGCAGCTTTAATGGCGGGGAAGAGACCCAGTACTTC
12	TRBJ2-1	TRBV29-1	NA	NA	CSVGNANNEQFF	TGCAGCGTTGGTAACGCTAACAATGAGCAGTTCTTC